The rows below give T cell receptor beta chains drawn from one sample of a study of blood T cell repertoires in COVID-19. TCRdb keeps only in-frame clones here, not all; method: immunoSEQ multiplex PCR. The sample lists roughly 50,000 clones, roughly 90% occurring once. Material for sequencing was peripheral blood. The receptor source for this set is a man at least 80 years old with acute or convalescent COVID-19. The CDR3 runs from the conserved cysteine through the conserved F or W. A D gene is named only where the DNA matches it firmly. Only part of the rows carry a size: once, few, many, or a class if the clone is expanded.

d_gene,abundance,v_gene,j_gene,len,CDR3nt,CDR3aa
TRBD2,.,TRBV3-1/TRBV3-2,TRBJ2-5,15,TGTGCCAGCAGCCAAGAGCTAGCGGGGAGGGAGACCCAGTACTTC,CASSQELAGRETQYF
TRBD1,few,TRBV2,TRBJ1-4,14,TGTGCCAGCACCCTGGACAGGGGATCCGAAAAACTGTTTTTT,CASTLDRGSEKLFF
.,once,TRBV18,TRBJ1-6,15,TGTGCCAGCTCACACGACCCCTCAGGGAATTCACCCCTCCACTTT,CASSHDPSGNSPLHF
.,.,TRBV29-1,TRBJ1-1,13,TGCAGCGTTGATACGGTCATGAACACTGAAGCTTTCTTT,CSVDTVMNTEAFF
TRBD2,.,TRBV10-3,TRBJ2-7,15,TGTGCCATCAGTGGAACTGGGACTACCGTAAACGAGCAGTACTTC,CAISGTGTTVNEQYF
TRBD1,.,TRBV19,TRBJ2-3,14,TGTGCCAGTCACCCGGGACAGGGCACAGATACGCAGTATTTT,CASHPGQGTDTQYF
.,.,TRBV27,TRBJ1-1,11,TGTGCCAGCCGCGGGGGCTGGGGAGCTTTCTTT,CASRGGWGAFF
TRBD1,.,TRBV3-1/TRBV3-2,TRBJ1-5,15,TGTGCCAGCAGCCCTTCAGGGGGCCTGGGACAGCCCCAGCATTTT,CASSPSGGLGQPQHF
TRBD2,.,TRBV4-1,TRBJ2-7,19,TGCGCCAGCAGCCCACATCTATTGGCGGGGGGCCTCAACTCTGGCGAGCAGTACTTC,CASSPHLLAGGLNSGEQYF
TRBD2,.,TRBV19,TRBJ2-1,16,TGTGCCAGTAGTAAGTACAGCGGGGATCCCCCTGGTGAGCAGTTCTTC,CASSKYSGDPPGEQFF
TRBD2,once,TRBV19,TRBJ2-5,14,TGTGCCAGTAGTTCCAACGGGGGGCAAGAGACCCAGTACTTC,CASSSNGGQETQYF
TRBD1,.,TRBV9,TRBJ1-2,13,TGTGCCAGCACCCAGGGGGGCCTGAGGGGCTACACCTTC,CASTQGGLRGYTF
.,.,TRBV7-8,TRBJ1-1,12,TGTGCCAGCAGCCCCTACTACACTGAAGCTTTCTTT,CASSPYYTEAFF
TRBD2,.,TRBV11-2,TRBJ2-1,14,TGTGCCAGCAGCCTAAGCGGGGGGGCCGGTGAGCAGTTCTTC,CASSLSGGAGEQFF
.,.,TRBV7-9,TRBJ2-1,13,TGTGCCAGCAGCTTAACACAGATCAATGAGCAGTTCTTC,CASSLTQINEQFF
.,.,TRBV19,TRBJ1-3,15,TGTGCCAGTAAGGACCTGGGGCTGCTTGGAAACACCATATATTTT,CASKDLGLLGNTIYF
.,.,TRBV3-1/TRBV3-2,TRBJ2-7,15,TGTGCCAGCAGCCCTGACCCGGCAGGGCCCTACGAGCAGTACTTC,CASSPDPAGPYEQYF
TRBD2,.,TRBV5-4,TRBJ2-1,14,TGTGCCAGCAGCTTGGGGACTAGCTACGATGAGCAGTTCTTC,CASSLGTSYDEQFF
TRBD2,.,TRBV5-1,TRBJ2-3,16,TGCGCCAGCAGCTTGGAGGCTAGCGGGGGCACAGATACGCAGTATTTT,CASSLEASGGTDTQYF
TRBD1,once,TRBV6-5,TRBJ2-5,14,TGTGCCAGCAGCCTCACAGGGGGCCTTGAGACCCAGTACTTC,CASSLTGGLETQYF
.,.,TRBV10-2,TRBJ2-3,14,TGCGCCAGCAGACGTTATGCGGGCACAGATACGCAGTATTTT,CASRRYAGTDTQYF
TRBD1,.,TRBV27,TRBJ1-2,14,TGTGCCAGCATGGGGGACAGGGGGCTAAATGGCTACACCTTC,CASMGDRGLNGYTF
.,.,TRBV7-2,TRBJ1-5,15,TGTGCCAGCAGTGAAGTGGGGCAGATAGGTCAGCCCCAGCATTTT,CASSEVGQIGQPQHF
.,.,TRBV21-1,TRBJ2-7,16,TGTGCCAGCAGCAACCGGGACAGAGGAAGGTCCTACGAGCAGTACTTC,CASSNRDRGRSYEQYF
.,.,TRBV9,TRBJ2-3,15,TGTGCCAGCAGCCCCCGGCCAGGGCTTACAGATACGCAGTATTTT,CASSPRPGLTDTQYF
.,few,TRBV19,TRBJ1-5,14,TGTGCCAGTAGTGACACAGGTTACAATCAGCCCCAGCATTTT,CASSDTGYNQPQHF
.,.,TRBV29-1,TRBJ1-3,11,TGCAGCGTTGAAGCAGGGGAGAACATATATTTT,CSVEAGENIYF
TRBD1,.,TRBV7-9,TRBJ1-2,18,TGTGCCAGCAGCCGCCCCACCGGGACAGGGGGCTCAAACTATGGCTACACCTTC,CASSRPTGTGGSNYGYTF
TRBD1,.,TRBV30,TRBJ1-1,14,TGTGCCCAGAACCCGGGGACAGGGGACACTGAAGCTTTCTTT,CAQNPGTGDTEAFF
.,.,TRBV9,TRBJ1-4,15,TGTGCCAGCAGCGTAAATACAGGGCTTAATGAAAAACTGTTTTTT,CASSVNTGLNEKLFF
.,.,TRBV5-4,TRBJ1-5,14,TGTGCCAGCAGCCGAGGGAAGGGTGATCAGCCCCAGCATTTT,CASSRGKGDQPQHF
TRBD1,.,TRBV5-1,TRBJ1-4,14,TGCGCCAGCAGCAGGGGACAGGGTCAGGAAAAACTGTTTTTT,CASSRGQGQEKLFF
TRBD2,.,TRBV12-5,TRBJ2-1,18,TGTGCTAGTGGTCCCCCTCCAGCGGGGGGATCGTCTAGTAATGAGCAGTTCTTC,CASGPPPAGGSSSNEQFF
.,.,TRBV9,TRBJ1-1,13,TGTGCCAGCAGCGTAGCCGTTAACACTGAAGCTTTCTTT,CASSVAVNTEAFF
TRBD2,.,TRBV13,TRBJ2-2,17,TGTGCCAGCAGCCTAGAGGGACTAGCGGCGAACACCGGGGAGCTGTTTTTT,CASSLEGLAANTGELFF
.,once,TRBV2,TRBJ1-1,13,TGTGCCAGCCTCGGGGCCGGGGGCACTGAAGCTTTCTTT,CASLGAGGTEAFF
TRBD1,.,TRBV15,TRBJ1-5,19,TGTGCCACCAGCCCCCGAGACAGGGCTTGGCGTAATAGCAATCAGCCCCAGCATTTT,CATSPRDRAWRNSNQPQHF
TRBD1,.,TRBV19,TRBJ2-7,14,TGTGCCAGTAGTTCCGGACAGGGGGCCTACGAGCAGTACTTC,CASSSGQGAYEQYF
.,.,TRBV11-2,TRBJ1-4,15,TGTGCCAGCAGCTTGACGGGTATCCTTAATGAAAAACTGTTTTTT,CASSLTGILNEKLFF
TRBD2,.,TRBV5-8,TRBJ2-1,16,TGTGCCAGCAGCTTGACCCTAGCGGGGGGGGCCCATGAGCAGTTCTTC,CASSLTLAGGAHEQFF
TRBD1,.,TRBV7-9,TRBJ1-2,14,TGTGCCAGCAGCTTAGGACAGGGGAACTATGGCTACACCTTC,CASSLGQGNYGYTF
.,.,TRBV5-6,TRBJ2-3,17,TGTGCCAGCAGGACCCTAGGGCCTTTGGGAGGAACAGATACGCAGTATTTT,CASRTLGPLGGTDTQYF
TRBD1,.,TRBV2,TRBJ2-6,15,TGTGCCAGCAGTGGACAGGGGAATGGGGCCAACGTCCTGACTTTC,CASSGQGNGANVLTF
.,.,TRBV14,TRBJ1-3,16,TGTGCCAGCAGCTCCCGCGGGGCCCTTACTGGAAACACCATATATTTT,CASSSRGALTGNTIYF
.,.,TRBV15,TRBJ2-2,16,TGTGCCACCAGCGCACCGGTCAGGGGATACACCGGGGAGCTGTTTTTT,CATSAPVRGYTGELFF
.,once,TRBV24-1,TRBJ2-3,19,TGTGCCACCAGTGATAGACCTTCGAAGGCCCCAGGGGGCACAGATACGCAGTATTTT,CATSDRPSKAPGGTDTQYF
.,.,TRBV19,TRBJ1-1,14,TGTGCCAGTAGTATCTCCTCGGTGAACACTGAAGCTTTCTTT,CASSISSVNTEAFF
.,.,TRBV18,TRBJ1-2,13,TGTGCCAGCTCACCACAGGGAACGGGAGGCTACACCTTC,CASSPQGTGGYTF
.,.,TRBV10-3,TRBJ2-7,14,TGTGCCATCAGTGAATACACGGAGGGCTACGAGCAGTACTTC,CAISEYTEGYEQYF
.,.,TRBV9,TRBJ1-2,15,TGTGCCAGCAGCCGAGGGGACATACCTAACTATGGCTACACCTTC,CASSRGDIPNYGYTF
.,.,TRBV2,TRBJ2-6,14,TGTGCCAGCAGTGGGAGCTCTGGGGCCAACGTCCTGACTTTC,CASSGSSGANVLTF